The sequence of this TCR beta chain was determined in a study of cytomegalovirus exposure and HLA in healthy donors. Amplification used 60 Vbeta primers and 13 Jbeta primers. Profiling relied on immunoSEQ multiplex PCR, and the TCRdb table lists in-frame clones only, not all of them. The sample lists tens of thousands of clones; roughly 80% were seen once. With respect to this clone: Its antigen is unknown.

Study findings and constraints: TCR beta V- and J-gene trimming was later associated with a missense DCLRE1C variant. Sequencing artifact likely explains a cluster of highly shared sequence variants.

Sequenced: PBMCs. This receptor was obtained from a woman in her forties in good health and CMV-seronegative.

The DNA for the CDR3 is TGTGCCAGCAGTAGGACAGGGTGGAGGGCTGAAGCTTTCTTT. This sequence encodes CASSRTGWRAEAFF. This chain joins TRBV6-1 and TRBJ1-1, with TRBD1 matching over 8 bases. CDR3 length equals 14 residues. CDR1 MNHNS and CDR2 SASEGT come from the germline V gene. With V trimmed by 5 bases and J by 6 bases, 8 bases remained unmatched.